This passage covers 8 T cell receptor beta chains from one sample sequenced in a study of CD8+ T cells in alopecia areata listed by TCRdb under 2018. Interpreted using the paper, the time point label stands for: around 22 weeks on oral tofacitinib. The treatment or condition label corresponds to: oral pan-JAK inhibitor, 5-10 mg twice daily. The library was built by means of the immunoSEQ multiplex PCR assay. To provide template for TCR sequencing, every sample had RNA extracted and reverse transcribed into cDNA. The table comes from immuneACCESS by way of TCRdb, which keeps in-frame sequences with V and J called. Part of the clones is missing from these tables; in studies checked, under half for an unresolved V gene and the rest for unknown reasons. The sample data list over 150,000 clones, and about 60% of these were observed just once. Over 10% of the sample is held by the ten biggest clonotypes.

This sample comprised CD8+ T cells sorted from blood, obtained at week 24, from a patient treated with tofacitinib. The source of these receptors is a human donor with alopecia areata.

The CDR3 region is CASSVSGSLQETQYF. The CDR3 DNA reads TGTGCCAGCAGCGTATCCGGGAGCCTCCAAGAGACCCAGTACTTC. The V gene is TRBV9, the J gene TRBJ2-5; TRBD2 is a possible D gene (6 bases). This CDR3 has 15 residues. Germline V lookup: CDR1 SGDLS, CDR2 YYNGEE. V was pared by 1 base and J by 1 base, with 11 bases between.

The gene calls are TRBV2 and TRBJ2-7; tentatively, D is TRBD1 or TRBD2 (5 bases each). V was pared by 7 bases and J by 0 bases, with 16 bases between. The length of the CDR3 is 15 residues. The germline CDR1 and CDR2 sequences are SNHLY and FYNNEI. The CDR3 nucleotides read TGTGCCAGCATTACCCGGGACCTGAGCTCCTACGAGCAGTACTTC. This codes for CASITRDLSSYEQYF.

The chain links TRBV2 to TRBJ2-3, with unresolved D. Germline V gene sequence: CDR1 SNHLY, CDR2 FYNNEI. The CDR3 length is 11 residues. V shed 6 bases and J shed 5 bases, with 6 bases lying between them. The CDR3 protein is CASRGKDTQYF. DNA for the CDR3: TGTGCCAGCAGGGGAAAAGATACGCAGTATTTT.

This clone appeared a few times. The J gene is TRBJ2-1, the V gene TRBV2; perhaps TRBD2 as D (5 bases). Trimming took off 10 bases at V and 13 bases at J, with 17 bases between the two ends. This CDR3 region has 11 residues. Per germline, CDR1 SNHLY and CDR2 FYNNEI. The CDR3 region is CATTVGLDQFF. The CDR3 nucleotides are TGTGCCACCACTGTCGGACTGGACCAGTTCTTC.

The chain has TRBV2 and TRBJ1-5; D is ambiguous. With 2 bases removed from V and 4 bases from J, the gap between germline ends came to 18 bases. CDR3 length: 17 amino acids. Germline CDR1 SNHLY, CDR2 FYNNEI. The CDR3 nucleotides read TGTGCCAGCAGTGAAAGTGGAGGAACAGTTGCTAATCAGCCCCAGCATTTT. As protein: CASSESGGTVANQPQHF. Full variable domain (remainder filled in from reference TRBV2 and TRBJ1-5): EPEVTQTPSHQVTQMGQEVILRCVPISNHLYFYWYRQILGQKVEFLVSFYNNEISEKSEIFDDQFSVERPDGSNFTLKIRSTKLEDSAMYFCASSESGGTVANQPQHFGDGTRLSIL.

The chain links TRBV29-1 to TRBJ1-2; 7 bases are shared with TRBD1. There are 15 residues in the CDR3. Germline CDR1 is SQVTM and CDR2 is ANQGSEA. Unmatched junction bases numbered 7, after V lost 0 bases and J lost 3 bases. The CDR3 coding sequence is TGCAGCGTTGAAGAAGCAGGACAGGTCTACTATGGCTACACCTTC. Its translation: CSVEEAGQVYYGYTF.

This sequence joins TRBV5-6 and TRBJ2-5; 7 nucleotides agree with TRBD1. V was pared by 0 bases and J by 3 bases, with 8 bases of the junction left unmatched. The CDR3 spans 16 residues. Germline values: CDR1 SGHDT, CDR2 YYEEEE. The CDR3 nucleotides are TGTGCCAGCAGCTTGGAAGAACAGGGGTTCGAAGAGACCCAGTACTTC. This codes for CASSLEEQGFEETQYF.

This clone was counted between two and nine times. The CDR3 spells CASSPGLFHFF. DNA for the CDR3: TGTGCCAGTAGTCCCGGCCTTTTCCATTTTTTT. The chain has TRBV19 and TRBJ1-4; D is ambiguous. There are 11 residues in the CDR3. Germline values: CDR1 LNHDA, CDR2 SQIVND (reference sequence). V lost 5 bases and J 17 bases, leaving 15 bases between the germline ends.